This T cell receptor (beta chain) was found in a study of a mutant IDH1 vaccine in newly diagnosed glioma. As for time point: baseline, week 1 (first vaccination visit). Treatment specified: pre-vaccination baseline after standard-of-care therapy. Assay used: immunoSEQ multiplex PCR; TCRdb lists only in-frame clones, some missing. The sample has tens of thousands of clones; around 86% are singletons. This CDR3 region has 17 residues. Trimming cost V 7 bases and J 2 bases; bases outside gene matches: 13. The germline CDR1 and CDR2 sequences are SNHLY and FYNNEI. Source: PBMCs, taken from a glioma patient treated with radiotherapy, temozolomide or both. This TCR was recovered from a man in his thirties or forties with glioma. The gene calls are TRBV2 and TRBJ2-3; TRBD1 agrees at 9 bases. The DNA for the CDR3 is TGTGCCAGCAAAAATAGGCACACAGGGGGCTACACAGATACGCAGTATTTT. Encoded protein: CASKNRHTGGYTDTQYF.